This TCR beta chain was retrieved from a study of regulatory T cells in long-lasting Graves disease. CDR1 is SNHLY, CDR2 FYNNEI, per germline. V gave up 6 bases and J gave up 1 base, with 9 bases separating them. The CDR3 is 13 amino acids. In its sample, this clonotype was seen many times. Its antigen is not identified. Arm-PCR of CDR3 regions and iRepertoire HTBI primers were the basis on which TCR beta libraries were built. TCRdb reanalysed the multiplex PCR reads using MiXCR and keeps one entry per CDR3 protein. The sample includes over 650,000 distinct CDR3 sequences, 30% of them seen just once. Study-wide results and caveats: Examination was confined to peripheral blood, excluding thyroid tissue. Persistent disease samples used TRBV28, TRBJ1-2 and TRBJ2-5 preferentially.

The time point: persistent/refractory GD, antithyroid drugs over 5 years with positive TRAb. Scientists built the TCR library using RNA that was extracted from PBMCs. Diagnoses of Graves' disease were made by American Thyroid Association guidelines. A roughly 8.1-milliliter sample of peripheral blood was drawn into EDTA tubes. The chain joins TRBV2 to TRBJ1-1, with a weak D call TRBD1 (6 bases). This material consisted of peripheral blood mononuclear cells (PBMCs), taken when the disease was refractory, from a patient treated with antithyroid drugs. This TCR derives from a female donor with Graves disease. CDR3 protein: CASSGQPNTEAFF. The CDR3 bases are TGTGCCAGCAGCGGACAGCCGAACACTGAAGCTTTCTTT.